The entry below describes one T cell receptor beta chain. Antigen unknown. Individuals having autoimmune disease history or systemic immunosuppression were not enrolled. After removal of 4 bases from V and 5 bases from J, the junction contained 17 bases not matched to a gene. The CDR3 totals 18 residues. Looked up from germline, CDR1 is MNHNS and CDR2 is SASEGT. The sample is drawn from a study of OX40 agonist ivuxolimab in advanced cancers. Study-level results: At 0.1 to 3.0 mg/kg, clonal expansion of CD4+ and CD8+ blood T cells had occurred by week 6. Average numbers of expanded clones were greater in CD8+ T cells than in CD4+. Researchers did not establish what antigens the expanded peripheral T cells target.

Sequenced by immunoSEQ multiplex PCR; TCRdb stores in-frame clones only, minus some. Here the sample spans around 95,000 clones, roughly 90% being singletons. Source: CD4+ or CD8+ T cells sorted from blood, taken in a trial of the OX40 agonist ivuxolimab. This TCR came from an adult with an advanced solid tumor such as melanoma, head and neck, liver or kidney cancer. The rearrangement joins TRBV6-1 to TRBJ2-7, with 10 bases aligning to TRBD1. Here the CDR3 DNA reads TGTGCCAGCAGTGCTCTCACTCAGGAGGGACAGGGGCGGAACGAGCAGTACTTC. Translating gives CASSALTQEGQGRNEQYF.